The 12 T cell receptor beta chains below come from one sample, sequenced in a study of cytomegalovirus exposure and HLA in healthy donors. Use of 60 Vbeta and 13 Jbeta primers characterized the PCR. Clones were read by immunoSEQ multiplex PCR, and TCRdb kept only the in-frame ones, dropping some. The sample contains about 160,000 clones, approximately 90% of which appear only once. Sequenced material: PBMCs. The receptors come from a woman in her 30s in good health and CMV-seronegative.

This clone was picked up one time. This chain joins TRBV19 and TRBJ2-1, with 9 positions matching TRBD1. This CDR3 has 15 amino acids. The germline gives CDR1 LNHDA, CDR2 SQIVND (reference sequence). The trim removed 5 bases at V and 0 bases at J, leaving 2 bases unmatched. In nucleotides, the CDR3 is TGTGCCAGTAGTCCGACAGGGGGCTCCTACAATGAGCAGTTCTTC. It is translated as CASSPTGGSYNEQFF.

The V and J genes are TRBV5-1 and TRBJ2-1, with 8 positions matching TRBD2. This CDR3 region has 18 residues. CDR1 and CDR2 (germline): SGHRS, YFSETQ. After removal of 1 base from V and 5 bases from J, the junction contained 14 bases not matched to a gene. DNA of the CDR3: TGCGCCAGCAGCTTGTGGGTAGGGGCCGGGGGGGCCCACAATGAGCAGTTCTTC. Translation: CASSLWVGAGGAHNEQFF.

The DNA of the CDR3 is TGTGCCAGCAGTTCCGCCCAGGATGCCCTCCAAGAGACCCAGTACTTC. Protein sequence: CASSSAQDALQETQYF. This chain connects TRBV28 to TRBJ2-5; D is unresolved. Looked up from germline, CDR1 is MDHEN and CDR2 is SYDVKM. The length of the CDR3 is 16 residues. V lost 4 bases and J lost 1, with 16 bases in between.

The V and J genes are TRBV6-5 and TRBJ1-2; unclear D gene. The CDR3 runs 13 residues. Trimming cost V 4 bases and J 4 bases, with 10 bases left between them. Germline V gene sequence: CDR1 MNHEY, CDR2 SVGAGI. The CDR3 region has the DNA TGTGCCAGCAGTTCCCGAGGGTTCTATGGCTACACCTTC. Protein sequence: CASSSRGFYGYTF.

This CDR3 is CASSQDYGTSSTDTQYF. As DNA, the CDR3 is TGCGCCAGCAGCCAAGATTATGGGACTTCTAGCACAGATACGCAGTATTTT. The chain carries TRBV4-1 and TRBJ2-3, with D tentatively TRBD2 (6 bases). V gave up 0 bases and J gave up 0 bases, with 13 bases separating them. The CDR3 is made up of 17 amino acids. Germline assignment: CDR1 MGHRA and CDR2 YSYEKL.

The rearrangement joins TRBV10-2 to TRBJ2-5, with 9 bases matching TRBD2. CDR3 length: 17 amino acids. Germline trimming cut 3 bases from V and 5 bases from J; bases unmatched to any gene: 13. The germline gives CDR1 WSHSY, CDR2 SAAADI. The CDR3 DNA sequence: TGCGCCAGCAGTGATCTGGCGGGGGGGCCGTTGAGGGAGACCCAGTACTTC. This codes for CASSDLAGGPLRETQYF.

The chain combines TRBV19 with TRBJ1-6; TRBD1 might be the D (5 bases). From germline, CDR1 is LNHDA and CDR2 SQIVND (reference sequence). CDR3 length equals 13 residues. Trimming stripped 11 bases from V and 9 bases from J, with 17 bases between. CDR3 sequence reads: CASTGLPGSPLHF. The CDR3 DNA follows: TGTGCCTCGACGGGACTGCCGGGTTCACCCCTCCACTTT.

The chain combines TRBV7-6 with TRBJ2-3, with 10 bases matching TRBD2. The germline V gene encodes CDR1 SGHVS and CDR2 FNYEAQ. The CDR3 spans 16 residues. V lost 1 base, J lost 3 bases, and 4 bases stayed unmatched. The CDR3, as DNA: TGTGCCAGCAGCTTAGGGGCTAGCGGGAGAACAGATACGCAGTATTTT. Amino acid sequence: CASSLGASGRTDTQYF.

The CDR3 region has the DNA TGCAGCGTTTATAGGCAGGGAAGCTCCTACAATGAGCAGTTCTTC. It specifies CSVYRQGSSYNEQFF. The chain recombines TRBV29-1 with TRBJ2-1; D might be TRBD1 (5 bases). V gave up 5 bases and J gave up 0 bases, with 14 bases separating them. The germline V gene has CDR1 SQVTM and CDR2 ANQGSEA. The CDR3 runs to 15 residues.

V and J are TRBV19 and TRBJ2-4; the match to TRBD1 covers 7 bases. V gave up 2 bases and J gave up 3 bases; unmatched junction bases: 10. Germline CDR1 is LNHDA and CDR2 is SQIVND (reference sequence). The CDR3 runs to 17 residues. CDR3 in DNA: TGTGCCAGTAGTATAAGGGGGCTCGGTGGCGACAAAAACATTCAGTACTTC. Amino acid sequence: CASSIRGLGGDKNIQYF.

J is TRBJ2-2 and V is TRBV6-6, with D perhaps matching TRBD2 (5 bases). Looked up from germline, CDR1 is MNHNY and CDR2 is SVGAGI (reference sequence). V was clipped by 0 bases and J by 3 bases, with 8 bases between them. This CDR3 has 15 amino acids. CDR3 amino acids: CASSYSGRDTGELFF. The CDR3 DNA sequence: TGTGCCAGCAGTTACTCAGGGCGGGACACCGGGGAGCTGTTTTTT.

The chain recombines TRBV30 with TRBJ2-2, with D perhaps matching TRBD2 (6 bases). Between the trimmed V and J ends, which lost 4 bases and 7 bases, there was a span of 19 bases. There are 15 residues in the CDR3. CDR1 is GTSNPN, CDR2 SVGIG, per germline (reference sequence). The CDR3 region is CAWKYGGRMGGELFF. The CDR3 bases are TGTGCCTGGAAATATGGAGGGAGGATGGGCGGGGAGCTGTTTTTT.